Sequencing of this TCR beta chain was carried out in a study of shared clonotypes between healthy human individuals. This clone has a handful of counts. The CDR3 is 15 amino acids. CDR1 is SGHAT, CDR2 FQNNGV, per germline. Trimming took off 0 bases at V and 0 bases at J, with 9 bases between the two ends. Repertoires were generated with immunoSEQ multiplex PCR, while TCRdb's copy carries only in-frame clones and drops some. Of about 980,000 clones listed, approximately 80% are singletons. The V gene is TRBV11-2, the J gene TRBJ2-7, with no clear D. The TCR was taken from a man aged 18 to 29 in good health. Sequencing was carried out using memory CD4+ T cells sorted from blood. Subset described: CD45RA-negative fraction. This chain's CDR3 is CASSLESRHSYEQYF. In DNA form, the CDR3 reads TGTGCCAGCAGCTTAGAATCCCGACACTCCTACGAGCAGTACTTC.